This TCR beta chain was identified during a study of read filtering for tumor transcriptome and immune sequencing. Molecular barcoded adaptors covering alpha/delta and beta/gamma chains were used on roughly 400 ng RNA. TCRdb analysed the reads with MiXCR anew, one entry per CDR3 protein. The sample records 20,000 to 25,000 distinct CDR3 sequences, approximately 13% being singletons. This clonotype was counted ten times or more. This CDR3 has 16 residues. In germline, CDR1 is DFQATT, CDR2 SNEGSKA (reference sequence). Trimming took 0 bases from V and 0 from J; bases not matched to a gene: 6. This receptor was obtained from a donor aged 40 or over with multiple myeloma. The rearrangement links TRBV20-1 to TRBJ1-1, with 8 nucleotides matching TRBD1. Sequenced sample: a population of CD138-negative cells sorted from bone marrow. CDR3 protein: CSAREAGGLMNTEAFF. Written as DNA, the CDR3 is TGCAGTGCTAGAGAAGCAGGGGGCCTCATGAACACTGAAGCTTTCTTT.